This T cell receptor (beta chain) is drawn from a study of cytomegalovirus exposure and HLA in healthy donors. Study-level information: The early release's HLA-typed donors yielded approximately 82 million unique TCRs.

Both 60 Vbeta primers and 13 Jbeta primers went into the PCR. In the original processing: There were 70 million to 95 million unique TCR beta chains by a later count, and around 10 million of them were shared. Assay: immunoSEQ multiplex PCR; the TCRdb copy retains only in-frame clones and omits some. V, J and clone size derive from that table, while D and trimming were established from the DNA sequence. This table lists about 140,000 clones. Study conclusions and caveats: TRBV6-2, TRBV6-3 and some other V segments were excluded as indistinguishable. A later analysis associated under 20,000 TCR beta sequences with HLA alleles at a 0.05 false discovery rate.

V was clipped by 10 bases and J by 1 base; unmatched bases: 9. Looked up from germline, CDR1 is ENHRY and CDR2 is SYGVKD. This CDR3 has 14 amino acids. Comment on this clone: Its specificity is not known.

The chain couples TRBV10-3 to TRBJ2-5; TRBD1 matches at 7 bases. The source material was PBMCs. The source of this sequence is a man aged 40-50 years in good health and CMV-seronegative. CDR3 residues: CATRATGLQETQYF. The DNA of the CDR3 is TGTGCCACTCGAGCGACAGGGCTCCAAGAGACCCAGTACTTC.